This T cell receptor beta chain was captured by sequencing in a study of T cell changes during pregnancy in multiple sclerosis. The CDR3 consists of 14 residues. The J segment lost 3 bases and the V segment lost 5 bases, leaving 5 bases of the junction unmatched. CDR1 and CDR2 from the germline V gene are MGHRA and YSYEKL. Produced via immunoSEQ multiplex PCR; TCRdb's table is partial and in-frame only. The table shows 50,000 to 60,000 clones, with roughly nine tenths occurring only once. On this clone itself: At the DNA level, this CDR3 is encoded by other sequences in the same sample as well.

The rearrangement joins TRBV4-1 to TRBJ1-2, with 8 bases lining up with TRBD1. Sequencing used CD4+ T cells from peripheral blood mononuclear cells, obtained in the third trimester of pregnancy. This clonotype was sampled from a female donor with multiple sclerosis, enrolled in a pregnancy study. The CDR3 is CASSATGQDYGYTF. CDR3 sequence (DNA): TGCGCCAGCAGCGCTACGGGACAGGACTATGGCTACACCTTC.